Included here is one T cell receptor beta chain sequence, with context. Its matching antigen is unknown. The same CDR3 can be traced to other DNA sequences in this sample. The CDR3 sequence is 14 residues long. Deletions cut 3 bases from V and 0 bases from J, with 9 bases between. Germline V CDR1 and CDR2: MGHRA, YSYEKL. TCR sequencing used cDNA made by reverse transcription of extracted RNA. TCRdb keeps only in-frame clones here, not all; method: immunoSEQ multiplex PCR. The sample lists some 180,000 clones, just over 55% seen once, with around 5% in the top ten. PBMC-derived CD4+ and CD8+ T cells were sorted. This entry belongs to a study of CD8+ T cells in alopecia areata. Points from the study as a whole: Relative to mice, TCR sharing across patients was less clear, a difference possibly HLA-related. Affected scalp, especially in alopecia totalis/universalis, had a higher clonality than normal scalp did. Scalp samples also contribute reads from the resident alphabeta T cells found in normal skin.

V and J are TRBV4-1 and TRBJ2-7, with D unresolved. Sequencing input: CD8+ T cells sorted from blood. The sequence was obtained from a human donor in good health. The CDR3 protein is CASSQVQSSYEQYF. The CDR3 DNA reads TGCGCCAGCAGCCAGGTTCAGTCCTCCTACGAGCAGTACTTC.